These 23 T cell receptor beta chains share one sample of origin, sequenced in a study of blood T cell repertoires in COVID-19. The data were produced by immunoSEQ multiplex PCR, yet TCRdb's version contains in-frame clones alone and is incomplete. The data hold about 130,000 clones, with approximately 84% observed a single time. The sequenced sample consisted of peripheral blood. These receptors all stem from a woman aged 25-40 years who had recovered from COVID-19.

The V call is TRBV5-4, the J call TRBJ1-1, with unresolved D. CDR1 and CDR2 from the germline V gene are SGHNT and YYREEE (reference sequence). This CDR3 spans 17 amino acids. V lost 1 base and J 4 bases, leaving 20 bases between the germline ends. CDR3 nucleotides: TGTGCCAGCAGCTTGAGCCCTAGTTCTACGCGGGGCACTGAAGCTTTCTTT. This codes for CASSLSPSSTRGTEAFF.

The chain is built from TRBV7-8 and TRBJ2-1, with 8 bases that match TRBD2. Germline loops: CDR1 SGHVS, CDR2 FQNEAQ. CDR3 size: 13 residues. V shed 2 bases, J shed 8 bases, and the junction held 2 bases outside the gene matches. The CDR3 DNA follows: TGTGCCAGCAGCTTAAGAGCGGGGGATGAGCAGTTCTTC. Its translation: CASSLRAGDEQFF.

CDR3 nucleotides: TGTGCCTGGAGCCCGGGAGAAGGACGGACCCCTCTAGGTGGAAACACCATATATTTT. Amino acid sequence: CAWSPGEGRTPLGGNTIYF. The rearrangement links TRBV30 to TRBJ1-3, with D hard to call. CDR3 length: 19 residues. V was clipped by 3 bases and J by 3 bases, with 27 bases between them. CDR1 and CDR2 (germline): GTSNPN, SVGIG (reference sequence).

The chain combines TRBV19 with TRBJ1-5; D unclear. This CDR3 spans 17 amino acids. Germline-derived CDR1 and CDR2 are LNHDA and SQIVND (reference sequence). The germline V and J ends were trimmed by 5 bases and 6 bases, with 23 bases remaining between them. CDR3 DNA: TGTGCCAGTAGTCCGGGTCTCAGGATCGGGAGAGGTCAGCCCCAGCATTTT. Protein sequence: CASSPGLRIGRGQPQHF.

The genes are TRBV29-1 and TRBJ2-1, with 8 bases fitting TRBD2. This CDR3 is 13 amino acids long. Trimming cost V 4 bases and J 9 bases; bases outside gene matches: 8. The germline V gene encodes CDR1 SQVTM and CDR2 ANQGSEA. CDR3 sequence reads: CSVGGGRFSEQFF. The DNA for the CDR3 is TGCAGCGTTGGGGGCGGGAGGTTCAGTGAGCAGTTCTTC.

The rearrangement links TRBV7-6 to TRBJ1-4, with D possibly being TRBD1 (5 bases). The CDR3 loop spans 16 amino acids. Trimming removed 1 base at V and 4 bases at J, with 13 bases between. CDR1 is SGHVS, CDR2 FNYEAQ, per germline. DNA for the CDR3: TGTGCCAGCAGCTTAGAAGGCGGGGCCCGTAATGAAAAACTGTTTTTT. Translated: CASSLEGGARNEKLFF.

For this clone: The sample carries other DNA sequences with the same CDR3. The chain joins TRBV5-1 to TRBJ2-5; TRBD1 agrees at 11 bases. The germline CDR1 and CDR2 sequences are SGHRS and YFSETQ. V dropped 4 bases and J dropped 4; count of bases not matched to a gene: 3. The CDR3 loop spans 14 amino acids. The CDR3 DNA reads as TGCGCCAGCAGCCGGGACAGGGGGAGAGAGACCCAGTACTTC. Protein: CASSRDRGRETQYF.

This clone was detected only a few times. V usage is TRBV7-8 and J usage is TRBJ2-3, with unresolved D. From germline, CDR1 is SGHVS and CDR2 FQNEAQ. Trimming cost V 1 base and J 0 bases, with 14 bases left between them. The CDR3 runs to 17 residues. The CDR3 region has the DNA TGTGCCAGCAGCTTAGGACTGACCCGAACTAGCACAGATACGCAGTATTTT. Translating it yields CASSLGLTRTSTDTQYF.

This clone was recorded a few times. This chain connects TRBV6-1 to TRBJ1-2; no clear D. This CDR3 has 15 amino acids. Deletions cut 0 bases from V and 2 bases from J, with 10 bases between. Germline CDR1 MNHNS, CDR2 SASEGT. CDR3 sequence reads: CASSEAEGSNYGYTF. In nucleotides, the CDR3 is TGTGCCAGCAGTGAAGCAGAGGGAAGCAACTATGGCTACACCTTC.

There are a few counts of this clone. V is TRBV18 and J is TRBJ1-5; TRBD1 agrees at 8 bases. The length of the CDR3 is 21 residues. Trimming at V came to 3 bases and at J to 0 bases, leaving 19 bases not matched to a gene. In germline, CDR1 is KGHSH, CDR2 LQKENI. DNA for the CDR3: TGTGCCAGCTCACCCCGGGACAGGCGAGGCCGAATGGCCGATAGCAATCAGCCCCAGCATTTT. Amino acid sequence: CASSPRDRRGRMADSNQPQHF.

The CDR3 coding sequence is TGTGCCAGCAGCGTAGCTGCAGGGAGCAATCAGCCCCAGCATTTT. Translating gives CASSVAAGSNQPQHF. The chain carries TRBV9 and TRBJ1-5; TRBD1 is a possible D gene (5 bases). Germline V gene sequence: CDR1 SGDLS, CDR2 YYNGEE. V was pared by 0 bases and J by 1 base, with 8 bases between. This CDR3 contains 15 residues.

V gene TRBV4-1 combines with J gene TRBJ1-3; no clear D. Germline values: CDR1 MGHRA, CDR2 YSYEKL. The V and J ends lost 0 bases and 4 bases respectively, with 10 bases between them. The CDR3 has 15 amino acids. CDR3 coding DNA: TGCGCCAGCAGCCAAGATTCGGGAGGCGGAAACACCATATATTTT. This translates into CASSQDSGGGNTIYF.

The gene calls are TRBV9 and TRBJ1-1, with 8 bases lining up with TRBD1. Per germline, CDR1 SGDLS and CDR2 YYNGEE. The CDR3 contains 13 residues. Unmatched junction bases numbered 0, after V lost 1 base and J lost 4 bases. CDR3 protein: CASSVTGGTEAFF. The CDR3, as DNA: TGTGCCAGCAGCGTAACAGGGGGCACTGAAGCTTTCTTT.

The chain couples TRBV30 to TRBJ2-3; D unresolved. Deletions cut 0 bases from V and 2 bases from J, with 15 bases between. The CDR3 has 16 amino acids. The V gene's germline CDR1 is GTSNPN and CDR2 SVGIG (reference sequence). This CDR3 is CAWSVRPFEVTDTQYF. The CDR3, as DNA: TGTGCCTGGAGTGTCCGGCCCTTCGAGGTCACAGATACGCAGTATTTT.

V is TRBV27 and J is TRBJ1-1, with TRBD1 identical over 9 bases. After removal of 3 bases from V and 5 bases from J, the junction contained 10 bases not matched to a gene. From germline, CDR1 is MNHEY and CDR2 SMNVEV (reference sequence). The CDR3 covers 16 residues. The CDR3 is CASSFGGQGLVTEAFF. In DNA, the CDR3 is TGTGCCAGCAGTTTTGGCGGACAGGGGCTAGTAACTGAAGCTTTCTTT.

The chain joins TRBV23-1 to TRBJ1-5, with D tentatively TRBD1 (5 bases). TRBV23-1 is recorded as an ORF, its role being uncertain. Trimming took off 10 bases at V and 5 bases at J, with 21 bases between the two ends. This CDR3 is 15 amino acids long. CDR3 sequence: CANNDRRGFYQPQHF. In DNA, the CDR3 is TGCGCCAACAACGACAGACGGGGGTTTTATCAGCCCCAGCATTTT.

The chain is built from TRBV2 and TRBJ2-5; 12 nucleotides match TRBD2. The CDR3 totals 15 residues. Trimming took 6 bases from V and 3 from J; bases not matched to a gene: 5. From germline, CDR1 is SNHLY and CDR2 FYNNEI. CDR3 in amino acids: CASRLRLAGEETQYF. For the CDR3, the DNA is TGTGCCAGCAGACTTAGACTAGCGGGAGAAGAGACCCAGTACTTC.

V gene TRBV7-3 combines with J gene TRBJ2-6, with D unresolved. V lost 0 bases and J 4 bases, leaving 13 bases between the germline ends. The CDR3 loop spans 17 amino acids. Per the germline V gene, CDR1 is SGHTA and CDR2 is FQGTGA. The CDR3 is CASSLTVAGSGANVLTF. As DNA, the CDR3 is TGTGCCAGCAGCTTAACCGTTGCCGGGTCAGGGGCCAACGTCCTGACTTTC.

The CDR3 region has the DNA TGCAGCGCTACAGGGGCATCGGCTGAAGCTTTCTTT. Its protein product is CSATGASAEAFF. The V gene is TRBV29-1, the J gene TRBJ1-1, with 7 bases identical to TRBD1. V lost 7 bases to trimming and J lost 6 bases; unmatched junction nucleotides: 8. The CDR3 is 12 amino acids. The germline V gene has CDR1 SQVTM and CDR2 ANQGSEA.

The V gene is TRBV29-1, the J gene TRBJ2-1; tentative D call: TRBD1 (6 bases). From germline, CDR1 is SQVTM and CDR2 ANQGSEA. The CDR3 has 18 amino acids. The germline V and J ends were trimmed by 5 bases and 2 bases, with 25 bases remaining between them. CDR3 residues: CSVLSAFDRPPTYNEQFF. CDR3 DNA sequence: TGCAGCGTTTTATCGGCCTTCGACAGGCCTCCCACCTACAATGAGCAGTTCTTC.

The chain combines TRBV6-1 with TRBJ1-2; a weak D match, TRBD1 (5 bases). V was trimmed by 1 base and J by 2 bases, leaving 11 bases between them. CDR1 and CDR2 (germline): MNHNS, SASEGT. This CDR3 spans 15 amino acids. In nucleotides, the CDR3 is TGTGCCAGCAGTGAAGAAAGGGGTCCCAACTATGGCTACACCTTC. Its protein is CASSEERGPNYGYTF.

The chain joins TRBV24-1 to TRBJ1-6; a possible D gene is TRBD1 (5 bases). CDR3 length: 14 residues. Trimming pared 5 bases from V and 6 bases from J, leaving 10 bases between. Germline CDR1 and CDR2: KGHDR and SFDVKD. The DNA of the CDR3 is TGTGCCACCAGTGCTAGGGGCCCTAATTCACCCCTCCACTTT. This translates into CATSARGPNSPLHF.

The V gene is TRBV11-2, the J gene TRBJ1-1; 7 bases are shared with TRBD1. CDR1 SGHAT and CDR2 FQNNGV come from the germline V gene. The CDR3 spans 13 residues. J lost 11 bases, V lost 0 bases, and 6 bases had no gene match. The CDR3 bases are TGTGCCAGCAGCTTAGAGACAGGGTTAGGGGCTTTCTTT. Amino acids: CASSLETGLGAFF.